This T cell receptor (beta chain) was documented in a study of OX40 agonist ivuxolimab in advanced cancers. TCRdb's table, derived via immunoSEQ multiplex PCR, lists solely in-frame clones and lacks some. The data show about 65,000 clones, with 87% seen just once and approximately 0.39% held by the top ten. In germline, CDR1 is SGHTA, CDR2 FQGTGA. V dropped 4 bases and J dropped 3 bases, with 12 bases sitting between them. CDR3 length: 15 amino acids. This specimen consisted of CD4+ or CD8+ T cells sorted from blood, obtained in a trial of the OX40 agonist ivuxolimab. The rearrangement uses TRBV7-3 and TRBJ2-2; D perhaps matches TRBD2 (5 bases). The receptor comes from an adult with an advanced solid tumor such as melanoma, head and neck, liver or kidney cancer. The DNA of the CDR3 is TGTGCCAGCAGCTCTCAGCTCGGGGACACCGGGGAGCTGTTTTTT. Protein sequence: CASSSQLGDTGELFF. The whole variable domain, filled in from reference TRBV7-3 and TRBJ2-2, reads GAGVSQTPSNKVTEKGKYVELRCDPISGHTALYWYRQSLGQGPEFLIYFQGTGAADDSGLPNDRFFAVRPEGSVSTLKIQRTERGDSAVYLCASSSQLGDTGELFFGEGSRLTVL.